This T cell receptor beta chain came from a study of T cell repertoires in cytomegalovirus infection. Study information: Signatures in public TCR beta sequences pointed to both CMV infection and matching HLA type. Study-level results: CMV carriers with the relevant HLA were identified by cumulative public TCR beta family frequency.

TCRdb analysed the reads with MiXCR anew, one entry per CDR3 protein. The sample has roughly 600,000 distinct CDR3 sequences; more than 20% are singletons. The ends were cut back, 1 base at V and 8 bases at J, with 21 bases in the middle. Germline V gives CDR1 DFQATT, CDR2 SNEGSKA (reference sequence). The CDR3 consists of 16 residues. A word on this clonotype: Its antigen is still unknown.

Sequenced sample: CD8+ T cells from PBMCs. The gene calls are TRBV20-1 and TRBJ2-1; D could derive from TRBD1 or TRBD2 (5 bases each). This sequence was found in a human donor in good health (CMV status not recorded). Some clones in this sample may be carry-over from other donors' samples. CDR3 DNA: TGCAGTGCTAGAGTTTACCCCCTGGGGGTGCAATATGAGCAGTTCTTC. Translating it yields CSARVYPLGVQYEQFF.